This T cell receptor beta chain was sequenced in a study of cytomegalovirus exposure and HLA in healthy donors. The trim removed 6 bases at V and 6 bases at J, leaving 4 bases unmatched. The length of the CDR3 is 12 residues. Germline values: CDR1 SGHTA, CDR2 FQGNSA. The PCR had 60 Vbeta and 13 Jbeta primers. Assay used: immunoSEQ multiplex PCR; TCRdb lists only in-frame clones, some missing. This sample has 130,000 to 150,000 clones; 79% occur once, and the top ten carry more than 0.85%. This TCR was sampled from a man aged 18 to 30 in good health and CMV-seronegative. Input material: PBMCs. J is TRBJ1-2 and V is TRBV7-2, with 7 bases aligning to TRBD1. The CDR3 DNA reads TGTGCCAGCAGACAGGGGACCCATGGCTACACCTTC. It is translated as CASRQGTHGYTF.